This T cell receptor beta chain was captured by sequencing in a study of technical replicates of blood from a few donors. Method: immunoSEQ multiplex PCR; TCRdb's copy keeps in-frame clones and lacks some. The repertoire consists of approximately 76,000 clones, with less than 98% occurring once and the leading ten covering 0.15% to 0.2%. The receptor comes from a human donor in good health. What was sequenced was T cells isolated from PBMCs.

The CDR3 loop is CSVAGWGGRSETQYF. CDR3 bases: TGCAGCGTTGCTGGGTGGGGGGGGAGGAGCGAGACCCAGTACTTC. The V and J genes are TRBV29-1 and TRBJ2-5; TRBD2 matches at 7 bases. With 4 bases clipped from V and 5 bases from J, the junction kept 13 bases outside the gene matches. The V gene's germline CDR1 is SQVTM and CDR2 ANQGSEA. There are 15 residues in the CDR3.